The TCR beta chain under discussion was sequenced for a study of blood T cell repertoires in COVID-19. Method: immunoSEQ multiplex PCR; TCRdb's copy keeps in-frame clones and lacks some. The sample holds 200,000 to 300,000 clones, 75% to 90% seen once. The CDR3 runs 13 residues. With 3 bases removed from V and 12 bases from J, the gap between germline ends came to 14 bases. Germline lookup yields CDR1 SNHLY and CDR2 FYNNEI. The source is a woman in her sixties or seventies with active or convalescent COVID-19. The rearrangement joins TRBV2 to TRBJ2-2, with D maybe TRBD1 (6 bases). The sequenced material came from peripheral blood. DNA for the CDR3: TGTGCCAGCAGTGAGGGAAGCGGACAGAAGCTGTTTTTT. It yields the protein CASSEGSGQKLFF. Full variable domain (outside the CDR3, taken from reference TRBV2 and TRBJ2-2): EPEVTQTPSHQVTQMGQEVILRCVPISNHLYFYWYRQILGQKVEFLVSFYNNEISEKSEIFDDQFSVERPDGSNFTLKIRSTKLEDSAMYFCASSEGSGQKLFFGEGSRLTVL.